A selection of T cell receptor beta chains follows, all from one sample in a study of shared clonotypes between healthy human individuals. Data came from immunoSEQ multiplex PCR; TCRdb stores just in-frame clones and leaves some out. This repertoire shows roughly 850,000 clones, about 97% found once; its top ten account for roughly 0.23%. Sequenced input: naive CD8+ T cells sorted from blood. These TCRs come from a man aged 25-45 years in good health. Each CDR3 is given with its conserved first and last residue. D genes are given only for firm matches. Part of the rows lack a size; the others show once, few, many or a class for expanded clones.

clone_size	d_call	v_call	j_call	cdr3_aa	cdr3_nt
.	.	TRBV7-9	TRBJ1-5	CASSLGGVQHF	TGTGCCAGCAGCCTCGGGGGCGTCCAGCATTTT
once	TRBD1	TRBV9	TRBJ2-5	CASSVDGTGRETQYF	TGTGCCAGCAGCGTAGATGGGACAGGGCGAGAGACCCAGTACTTC
.	TRBD2	TRBV7-8	TRBJ2-4	CASSFQLAGGPLAKNIQYF	TGTGCCAGCAGTTTTCAACTAGCGGGAGGGCCTCTAGCCAAAAACATTCAGTACTTC
once	TRBD2	TRBV25-1	TRBJ2-7	CASSPSGRIYEQYF	TGTGCCAGCAGTCCTAGCGGGAGAATCTACGAGCAGTACTTC
.	TRBD2	TRBV7-2	TRBJ2-7	CASSLGTSGEQYF	TGTGCCAGCAGCTTAGGGACTAGCGGTGAGCAGTACTTC
.	.	TRBV27	TRBJ2-1	CASSLSGRTNEQFF	TGTGCCAGCAGTTTATCAGGTCGGACCAATGAGCAGTTCTTC
.	.	TRBV12-5	TRBJ2-7	CASGLKGEPRGTAYEQYF	TGTGCTAGTGGTTTGAAGGGAGAGCCGAGGGGAACAGCCTACGAGCAGTACTTC
once	TRBD1	TRBV7-6	TRBJ1-1	CASSFGRGRDTEAFF	TGTGCCAGCAGCTTCGGCAGGGGGCGCGACACTGAAGCTTTCTTT
.	TRBD1	TRBV7-9	TRBJ1-1	CASSLLRDRGAFF	TGTGCCAGCAGCTTACTTCGGGACAGGGGGGCTTTCTTT
.	.	TRBV7-9	TRBJ2-7	CASSPPGGPYEQYF	TGTGCCAGCAGCCCTCCGGGCGGGCCCTACGAGCAGTACTTC
.	.	TRBV27	TRBJ2-2	CASKGRNTGELFF	TGTGCCAGCAAGGGCCGAAACACCGGGGAGCTGTTTTTT
.	.	TRBV19	TRBJ2-3	CASSIGSGRTDTQYF	TGTGCCAGTAGTATAGGTAGCGGCCGCACAGATACGCAGTATTTT
once	.	TRBV7-6	TRBJ2-7	CASSSTDYEQYF	TGTGCCAGCAGCAGTACAGATTACGAGCAGTACTTC
.	TRBD2	TRBV7-9	TRBJ2-7	CASNLGLAGYEQYF	TGTGCCAGCAACTTGGGACTAGCCGGCTACGAGCAGTACTTC
.	.	TRBV6-1	TRBJ2-7	CASGTPRREQYF	TGTGCCAGCGGGACTCCCAGAAGGGAGCAGTACTTC
.	.	TRBV4-1	TRBJ2-7	CASSQIGTTYEQYF	TGCGCCAGCAGCCAAATCGGGACAACCTACGAGCAGTACTTC
.	TRBD2	TRBV30	TRBJ2-3	CAWISREGRRTDTQYF	TGTGCCTGGATCTCGCGGGAGGGACGGCGCACAGATACGCAGTATTTT
.	.	TRBV7-9	TRBJ1-1	CASRDARNTEAFF	TGTGCCAGCAGAGACGCAAGGAACACTGAAGCTTTCTTT
.	.	TRBV18	TRBJ2-7	CASSPLAERSSYEQYF	TGTGCCAGCTCTCCTTTAGCGGAAAGGAGCTCCTACGAGCAGTACTTC
.	TRBD1	TRBV5-1	TRBJ2-2	CASSFRGTGELFF	TGCGCCAGCAGCTTCAGGGGGACCGGGGAGCTGTTTTTT
.	TRBD2	TRBV6-6	TRBJ2-1	CASSFSLAGTYNEQFF	TGTGCCAGCAGTTTTTCTCTAGCGGGAACCTACAATGAGCAGTTCTTC
.	.	TRBV9	TRBJ2-3	CASSVDPTDTQYF	TGTGCCAGCAGCGTAGACCCCACAGATACGCAGTATTTT
.	TRBD1	TRBV5-1	TRBJ2-1	CASSFRDRNSYNEQFF	TGCGCCAGCAGCTTCCGGGACAGGAATTCCTACAATGAGCAGTTCTTC
.	TRBD2	TRBV14	TRBJ2-2	CASSQGRAGGPPGELFF	TGTGCCAGCAGCCAAGGTCGAGCGGGAGGTCCTCCCGGGGAGCTGTTTTTT
.	.	TRBV27	TRBJ1-1	CASSIGPKTEAFF	TGTGCCAGCAGTATCGGACCAAAAACCGAAGCTTTCTTT
.	TRBD2	TRBV6-6	TRBJ2-1	CASSVTSGPYNEQFF	TGTGCCAGCAGTGTGACTAGCGGACCTTACAATGAGCAGTTCTTC
few	TRBD1	TRBV6-1	TRBJ2-7	CASSDPRGRWDEQYF	TGTGCCAGCAGCGACCCCAGGGGGCGCTGGGACGAGCAGTACTTC
.	.	TRBV30	TRBJ2-2	CAWSVLGSGELFF	TGTGCCTGGAGTGTACTGGGATCCGGGGAGCTGTTTTTT
.	TRBD2	TRBV9	TRBJ2-4	CASSGEGPKNIQYF	TGTGCCAGCAGTGGGGAGGGCCCCAAAAACATTCAGTACTTC
.	TRBD2	TRBV4-1	TRBJ2-4	CASSQVGSGSIAKNIQYF	TGCGCCAGCAGCCAAGTAGGTAGCGGGAGCATAGCCAAAAACATTCAGTACTTC
.	TRBD2	TRBV7-2	TRBJ2-7	CASSLLSGGRYYEQYF	TGTGCCAGCAGCTTATTATCGGGAGGCCGGTACTACGAGCAGTACTTC
.	.	TRBV7-8	TRBJ1-1	CASSEDRRPSSTEAFF	TGTGCCAGCAGCGAGGACAGAAGACCGAGTAGCACTGAAGCTTTCTTT
.	.	TRBV27	TRBJ1-4	CASSLGGGMGDLVF	TGTGCCAGCAGCCTGGGGGGGGGTATGGGCGATCTGGTTTTT
.	.	TRBV4-3	TRBJ2-7	CASSQEDGAYEQYF	TGCGCCAGCAGCCAAGAGGACGGGGCTTACGAGCAGTACTTC
.	TRBD1	TRBV19	TRBJ2-7	CASSGRGQVDEQYF	TGTGCCAGTAGTGGACGTGGACAGGTTGACGAGCAGTACTTC
.	TRBD1	TRBV29-1	TRBJ2-1	CSGRDSLGQFF	TGCAGCGGCAGGGACAGTTTAGGGCAGTTCTTC
.	.	TRBV4-1	TRBJ1-1	CASSFGETKNTEAFF	TGCGCCAGCAGCTTCGGGGAAACTAAGAACACTGAAGCTTTCTTT
.	.	TRBV5-1	TRBJ2-1	CASSLRGLSSYNEQFF	TGCGCCAGCAGCTTGCGTGGACTAAGCTCCTACAATGAGCAGTTCTTC
.	.	TRBV5-6	TRBJ2-1	CASSLVREQFF	TGTGCCAGCAGCTTGGTCCGAGAGCAGTTCTTC
.	TRBD1	TRBV13	TRBJ1-5	CASSLTGSGKDQPQHF	TGTGCCAGCAGCCTGACAGGGTCTGGAAAAGATCAGCCCCAGCATTTT
.	.	TRBV5-4	TRBJ2-3	CASRGGPDTQYF	TGTGCCAGCAGAGGGGGGCCGGATACGCAGTATTTT
.	.	TRBV5-6	TRBJ2-1	CASSLQGFGANEQFF	TGTGCCAGCAGCTTGCAGGGGTTTGGGGCTAATGAGCAGTTCTTC
.	TRBD1	TRBV10-2	TRBJ2-3	CASSGTGGPPDTQYF	TGCGCCAGCAGCGGGACAGGGGGTCCCCCAGATACGCAGTATTTT
.	.	TRBV7-6	TRBJ1-1	CASRESGTENTEAFF	TGTGCCAGCAGGGAGTCCGGGACGGAGAACACTGAAGCTTTCTTT
.	.	TRBV28	TRBJ2-7	CASGDWSSYEQYF	TGTGCCAGCGGGGACTGGAGCTCCTACGAGCAGTACTTC
.	TRBD2	TRBV27	TRBJ2-2	CAAAGVQDWRGELFF	TGTGCCGCGGCGGGGGTTCAGGACTGGCGCGGGGAGCTGTTTTTT
.	TRBD1	TRBV27	TRBJ2-1	CASSLSRTGVQFF	TGTGCCAGCAGTTTATCAAGGACAGGGGTGCAGTTCTTC
once	TRBD2	TRBV10-1	TRBJ2-1	CASSERTAGALNEQFF	TGCGCCAGCAGTGAGAGGACAGCGGGAGCTCTCAATGAGCAGTTCTTC
.	.	TRBV29-1	TRBJ1-5	CSVLVGNQPQHF	TGCAGCGTTCTAGTGGGCAATCAGCCCCAGCATTTT
.	TRBD1	TRBV29-1	TRBJ2-1	CSVVTGQAYNEQFF	TGCAGCGTTGTCACAGGACAGGCCTACAATGAGCAGTTCTTC
.	.	TRBV6-5	TRBJ2-7	CASSGYFGGSYEQYF	TGTGCCAGCAGCGGATATTTTGGGGGCTCCTACGAGCAGTACTTC
few	.	TRBV2	TRBJ1-3	CASSPGDSGNTIYF	TGTGCCAGCAGCCCGGGGGACTCTGGAAACACCATATATTTT
.	.	TRBV19	TRBJ2-1	CASSPSQTDHNEQFF	TGTGCCAGTAGCCCTAGCCAAACCGACCACAATGAGCAGTTCTTC